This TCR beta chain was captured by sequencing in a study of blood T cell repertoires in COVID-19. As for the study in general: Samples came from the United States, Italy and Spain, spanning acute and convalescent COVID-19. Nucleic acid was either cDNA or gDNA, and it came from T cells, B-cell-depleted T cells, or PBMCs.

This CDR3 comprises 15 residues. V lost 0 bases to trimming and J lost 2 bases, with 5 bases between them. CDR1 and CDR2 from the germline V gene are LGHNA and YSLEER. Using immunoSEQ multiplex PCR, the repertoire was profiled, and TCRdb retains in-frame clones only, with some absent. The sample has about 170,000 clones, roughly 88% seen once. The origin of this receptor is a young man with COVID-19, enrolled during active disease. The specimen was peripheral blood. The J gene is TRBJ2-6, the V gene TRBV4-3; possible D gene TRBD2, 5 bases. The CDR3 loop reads CASSQERAGANVLTF. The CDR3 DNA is TGCGCCAGCAGCCAAGAGCGGGCTGGGGCCAACGTCCTGACTTTC.